This T cell receptor beta chain originates from a study of vaccination and CD4 T cells after COVID-19. Trimming left V 4 bases short and J 0 bases short, with 8 bases between. There are 14 residues in the CDR3. CDR1 is KGHDR, CDR2 SFDVKD, per germline. The treatment is: roughly 11-day PBMC culture with coronavirus spike peptide pools or control peptides (ViraFEST assay). For this clonotype: What it binds is unknown.

The Oncomine TCR Beta short-read assay was what sequenced the DNA obtained from cultured CD4+ T cells. MiXCR, run by TCRdb on the PCR reads, gives a single entry per CDR3 protein. The repertoire includes over 25,000 distinct CDR3 sequences, under 75% of them detected once, and 17% sits in the top ten. This rearrangement joins TRBV24-1 to TRBJ1-2; D call uncertain. Sample: CD4+ T cells from blood, cultured in vitro, taken after SARS-CoV-2 vaccination. This clonotype originated in a human donor who received a COVID-19 vaccine. The CDR3 nucleotides read TGTGCCACCAGTGAACGTTATGCTAACTATGGCTACACCTTC. This codes for CATSERYANYGYTF.